A selection of T cell receptor beta chains follows, all from one sample in a study of pediatric ulcerative colitis. TCRdb keeps only in-frame clones here, not all; method: immunoSEQ multiplex PCR. The sample contains tens of thousands of clones, about 81% of which appear only once. What was sequenced was gut tissue. The receptors come from a boy aged 5-17 years with severe ulcerative colitis. The CDR3 runs from the conserved cysteine through the conserved F or W. D genes are given only for firm matches. Only some rows state a clone size, as once, few, many or a class for expanded clones.

abundance,j_gene,v_gene,len,d_gene,CDR3nt,CDR3aa
few,TRBJ2-2,TRBV6-4,13,NA,TGTGCCAGCAGTGAAGTGGGTACCGGGGAGCTGTTTTTT,CASSEVGTGELFF
NA,TRBJ2-3,TRBV6-6,13,NA,TGTGCCAGCAGACGACAGGTCACAGATACGCAGTATTTT,CASRRQVTDTQYF
NA,TRBJ1-1,TRBV7-9,15,NA,TGTGCCAGCAGCTTTGCCGGGACACCGAAAGGTGAAGCTTTCTTT,CASSFAGTPKGEAFF
NA,TRBJ2-7,TRBV2,14,TRBD1,TGTGCCAGCATAGACCGGGACAGGGTTTACGAGCAGTACTTC,CASIDRDRVYEQYF
NA,TRBJ1-4,TRBV4-1,15,NA,TGCGCCAGCAGCCAAGAAAGGGCGTCTAATGAAAAACTGTTTTTT,CASSQERASNEKLFF
once,TRBJ2-5,TRBV4-2,12,NA,TGTGCCTCTTCTAGCGCCCAAGAGACCCAGTACTTC,CASSSAQETQYF
medium-sized,TRBJ1-6,TRBV10-2,15,NA,TGCGCCAGCAGTGAAAGGCAGAGTCTAAATTCACCCCTCCACTTT,CASSERQSLNSPLHF
few,TRBJ1-2,TRBV2,16,NA,TGTGCCACGACCTCTGGTAGGGGGGAACTTAACTATGGCTACACCTTC,CATTSGRGELNYGYTF
NA,TRBJ2-5,TRBV5-8,14,NA,TGTGCCAGCAACCCTGGTCGCGTGTGGGAGACCCAGTACTTC,CASNPGRVWETQYF
NA,TRBJ1-1,TRBV4-1,14,NA,TGCGCCAGCAGCCAAGAGGTGATGGGCAATGAAGCTTTCTTT,CASSQEVMGNEAFF
NA,TRBJ1-6,TRBV19,14,NA,TGTGCCAGTAATGAGATCTCCTATAATTCACCCCTCCACTTT,CASNEISYNSPLHF
NA,TRBJ2-5,TRBV6-5,16,NA,TGTGCCAGCAGTTATTTTCGAGGGGGGGCCCAAGAGACCCAGTACTTC,CASSYFRGGAQETQYF
NA,TRBJ1-2,TRBV14,12,NA,TGTGCCAGCAGCCAAGTCCTTAATGGCTACACCTTC,CASSQVLNGYTF
NA,TRBJ2-1,TRBV29-1,15,TRBD1,TGCAGCGTTGAAGGGGACAGGGGCAAGGGGGATGAGCAGTTCTTC,CSVEGDRGKGDEQFF
NA,TRBJ2-6,TRBV4-1,13,NA,TGCGCCAGCAGTAACTCTGGGGCCAACGTCCTGACTTTC,CASSNSGANVLTF
NA,TRBJ2-1,TRBV5-4,15,TRBD2,TGTGCCAGCAGCGTGGGACTACTCTGGGATGGTGAGCAGTTCTTC,CASSVGLLWDGEQFF
NA,TRBJ2-1,TRBV5-1,15,TRBD1,TGCGCCAGCAGCTCCTGGACAGGCACCTACAATGAGCAGTTCTTC,CASSSWTGTYNEQFF
NA,TRBJ2-3,TRBV5-6,15,TRBD2,TGTGCCAGCAGCTTGGGGCTGCGGGGGGCAGATACGCAGTATTTT,CASSLGLRGADTQYF
NA,TRBJ1-1,TRBV28,13,NA,TGTGCCAGCAGCCTCAGAGCAGTAACCCAAGCTTTCTTT,CASSLRAVTQAFF
NA,TRBJ2-5,TRBV6-6,11,NA,TGTGCCAGCAGCCGCCAAGAGACCCAGTACTTC,CASSRQETQYF
NA,TRBJ2-7,TRBV5-1,15,NA,TGCGCCAGCAGCACCCAGGCTTCCAACAACTACGAGCAGTACTTC,CASSTQASNNYEQYF
NA,TRBJ1-5,TRBV28,17,NA,TGTGCCAGCAGAAAGCTAGGGGACCTGTCTCCCGATCAGCCCCAGCATTTT,CASRKLGDLSPDQPQHF
NA,TRBJ1-4,TRBV21-1,15,NA,TGTGCCAGCCTAATGGGCTGGACAGAAAATGAAAAACTGTTTTTT,CASLMGWTENEKLFF
few,TRBJ1-4,TRBV30,12,NA,TGTGCCTGGTCTACAACTAATGAAAAACTGTTTTTT,CAWSTTNEKLFF
once,TRBJ2-3,TRBV5-4,15,NA,TGTGCCAGCAGACTTACCGGGACCGTAACAGATACGCAGTATTTT,CASRLTGTVTDTQYF
NA,TRBJ1-1,TRBV11-2,14,NA,TGTGCCAGCAGTCGACAGATCATGAACACTGAAGCTTTCTTT,CASSRQIMNTEAFF
few,TRBJ1-5,TRBV11-2,15,NA,TGTGCCAGCAGCTCGGAGGGTTATAGCAATCAGCCCCAGCATTTT,CASSSEGYSNQPQHF
NA,TRBJ2-2,TRBV28,14,NA,TGTGCCAGCAGACGATCCTCCTCTACCGGGGAGCTGTTTTTT,CASRRSSSTGELFF